One sample yielded the 14 T cell receptor beta chains listed below, sequenced in a study of neurological immune-mediated disorders. TCRdb reprocessed the 5' RACE reads via MiXCR and lists one record per CDR3 protein. The data contain approximately 90,000 distinct CDR3 sequences, 3.5% of them seen just once; the ten biggest clones take up 5% to 6.5%. Material: PBMCs. These TCRs come from a woman aged 18-35 years with multiple sclerosis.

This clonotype was seen repeatedly, ten times or more. J is TRBJ2-4 and V is TRBV5-1, with 9 nucleotides matching TRBD1. The junction had 8 bases not matched to a gene; V was cut back by 3 bases and J by 7 bases. CDR1 SGHRS and CDR2 YFSETQ come from the germline V gene. The CDR3 is 15 residues long. The CDR3 loop reads CASSYTGGVRNIQYF. The CDR3 DNA sequence: TGCGCCAGCAGCTATACAGGGGGCGTTAGGAACATTCAGTACTTC.

This clonotype was observed many times. The V gene is TRBV5-1, the J gene TRBJ1-5; the D gene is possibly TRBD1 (5 bases). V lost 1 base and J 2 bases, leaving 7 bases between the germline ends. The CDR3 spans 14 residues. Germline lookup yields CDR1 SGHRS and CDR2 YFSETQ. CDR3: CASSLLGGNQPQHF. Here the CDR3 DNA reads TGCGCCAGCAGCTTGCTAGGGGGCAATCAGCCCCAGCATTTT.

This clonotype was observed many times. This chain uses TRBV5-1 with TRBJ2-3, with D unclear. CDR1 and CDR2 (germline): SGHRS, YFSETQ. The germline V and J ends were trimmed by 0 bases and 6 bases, with 11 bases remaining between them. The CDR3 is 14 residues long. The CDR3 DNA reads TGCGCCAGCAGCTTGGACGACGTTTTGGATACGCAGTATTTT. Its translation is CASSLDDVLDTQYF.

This clonotype has ten or more counts. This sequence joins TRBV5-1 and TRBJ2-7, with D tentatively TRBD1 (7 bases). The V gene's germline CDR1 is SGHRS and CDR2 YFSETQ. Between the trimmed V and J ends, which lost 3 bases and 3 bases, there was a span of 10 bases. This CDR3 has 13 amino acids. CDR3 coding DNA: TGCGCCAGCAGCTGGCAGGGGGGCTACGAGCAGTACTTC. Its protein is CASSWQGGYEQYF. The entire variable domain, with the rest obtained from reference TRBV5-1 and TRBJ2-7, is as follows: KAGVTQTPRYLIKTRGQQVTLSCSPISGHRSVSWYQQTPGQGLQFLFEYFSETQRNKGNFPGRFSGRQFSNSRSEMNVSTLELGDSALYLCASSWQGGYEQYFGPGTRLTVT.

This clonotype has ten or more counts. V is TRBV6-5 and J is TRBJ2-1, with unresolved D. The length of the CDR3 is 14 residues. The V end lost 1 base, the J end lost 5 bases, and 9 bases lay between the germline ends. Germline values: CDR1 MNHEY, CDR2 SVGAGI. The CDR3 loop is CASSYYGPHNEQFF. The CDR3 DNA reads as TGTGCCAGCAGTTACTATGGGCCACACAATGAGCAGTTCTTC.

This clonotype was seen repeatedly, ten times or more. The gene calls are TRBV5-1 and TRBJ2-5, with 8 bases aligning to TRBD1. The germline V gene has CDR1 SGHRS and CDR2 YFSETQ. The CDR3 loop spans 15 amino acids. Trimming removed 3 bases from V and 5 bases from J; junction bases left unmatched: 9. CDR3 nucleotide sequence: TGCGCCAGCAGCTCCGGGGACAGGCCGGGGGAGACCCAGTACTTC. Its translation: CASSSGDRPGETQYF. Full variable domain (missing parts from reference TRBV5-1 and TRBJ2-5): KAGVTQTPRYLIKTRGQQVTLSCSPISGHRSVSWYQQTPGQGLQFLFEYFSETQRNKGNFPGRFSGRQFSNSRSEMNVSTLELGDSALYLCASSSGDRPGETQYFGPGTRLLVL.

For this clonotype: The CDR3 end shows no conserved phenylalanine or tryptophan, and so a read error is likely. This chain uses TRBV29-1 with TRBJ2-7, with D hard to call. Germline assignment: CDR1 SQVTM and CDR2 ANQGSEA. Between the trimmed V and J ends, which lost 4 bases and 3 bases, there was a span of 13 bases. The CDR3 is 13 amino acids. CDR3 residues: CSVASNEVYEQYL. CDR3 DNA sequence: TGCAGCGTTGCCAGTAACGAGGTCTACGAGCAGTACTTA.

The table lists this clonotype with a few counts. The rearrangement joins TRBV19 to TRBJ2-2; D unresolved. Trimming removed 3 bases at V and 1 base at J, with 9 bases between. The CDR3 sequence is 15 residues long. Per germline, CDR1 LNHDA and CDR2 SQIVND (reference sequence). The CDR3 coding sequence is TGTGCCAGTAGTATCCGGCAGCGGAACACCGGGGAGCTGTTTTTT. Translation gives CASSIRQRNTGELFF.

Many counts were recorded for this clonotype. J is TRBJ2-5 and V is TRBV5-5, with D possibly TRBD1 on 6 matching bases. The CDR3 length is 14 residues. Trimming removed 2 bases from V and 5 bases from J, with 13 bases in between. The germline gives CDR1 SGHKS, CDR2 YYEKEE (reference sequence). CDR3 region: CASSFRQGKETQYF. In DNA, the CDR3 is TGTGCCAGCAGCTTCAGGCAGGGGAAGGAGACCCAGTACTTC.

The chain has TRBV18 and TRBJ1-1; 7 bases are a match to TRBD1. This CDR3 comprises 14 residues. Looked up from germline, CDR1 is KGHSH and CDR2 is LQKENI. The V and J ends lost 3 bases and 8 bases, in that order; junction bases with no gene match: 9. CDR3 nucleotide sequence: TGTGCCAGCTCACCGTACACGAGGGACAGCGAAGCTTTCTTT. Amino acids: CASSPYTRDSEAFF.

This clonotype was seen at least ten times. This rearrangement joins TRBV5-6 to TRBJ1-1, with D perhaps TRBD1 (5 bases). In germline, CDR1 is SGHDT, CDR2 YYEEEE. CDR3 length: 14 amino acids. Deletions cut 3 bases from V and 3 bases from J, with 12 bases between. The CDR3 region is CASSSARQYTEAFF. CDR3 in DNA: TGTGCCAGCAGCTCTGCCCGACAGTACACTGAAGCTTTCTTT.

This clonotype was found many times. V and J are TRBV7-9 and TRBJ1-1, with TRBD1 matching 11 bases. Germline CDR1 reads SEHNR; CDR2 reads FQNEAQ (reference sequence). The V and J ends lost 3 bases and 2 bases, in that order; junction bases with no gene match: 2. The CDR3 sequence is 15 residues long. The CDR3 nucleotides read TGTGCCAGCAGCTTGGGACAGGGGGTAAACACTGAAGCTTTCTTT. Translation gives CASSLGQGVNTEAFF. Full variable domain (remainder filled in from reference TRBV7-9 and TRBJ1-1): DTGVSQNPRHKITKRGQNVTFRCDPISEHNRLYWYRQTLGQGPEFLTYFQNEAQLEKSRLLSDRFSAERPKGSFSTLEIQRTEQGDSAMYLCASSLGQGVNTEAFFGQGTRLTVV.

This clonotype occurred many times. The V call is TRBV6-5, the J call TRBJ1-4; 7 positions match TRBD1. Germline V gene data show CDR1 as MNHEY and CDR2 as SVGAGI. V lost 6 bases, J lost 0 bases, and 7 bases stayed unmatched. The CDR3 spans 16 residues. DNA for the CDR3: TGTGCCAGCAGCAGGGAAGGGACAGCAACTAATGAAAAACTGTTTTTT. Encoded protein: CASSREGTATNEKLFF.

At least ten counts were recorded for this clonotype. The CDR3 here is CASSFGGLSYEQYF. The CDR3 bases are TGTGCCAGCAGCTTTGGGGGCCTCTCCTACGAGCAGTACTTC. The chain uses TRBV7-8 and TRBJ2-7, with D possibly being TRBD1 (6 bases). CDR1 is SGHVS, CDR2 FQNEAQ, per germline. Trimming cost V 3 bases and J 0 bases, with 9 bases left between them. The CDR3 is 14 residues long.